Following are 24 T cell receptor beta chains from one sample sequenced in a study of early T cells in non-severe SARS-CoV-2 infection. TCRdb independently ran MiXCR on the 5' RACE reads; one entry per CDR3 protein. The table includes around 80,000 distinct CDR3 sequences, approximately 11% detected once. The specimen was whole blood, collected at baseline. The receptors stem from an adult who was a healthcare worker with PCR-confirmed SARS-CoV-2 infection or an uninfected control (not recorded which).

CDR3 residues: CASSYWDRGVAEAFF. The CDR3 DNA reads as TGTGCCAGCAGCTACTGGGACAGGGGTGTAGCTGAAGCTTTCTTT. This rearrangement joins TRBV7-9 to TRBJ1-1; 10 nucleotides align to TRBD1. This CDR3 is built from 15 residues. V lost 4 bases and J lost 6; bases outside the gene matches: 8. Per the germline V gene, CDR1 is SEHNR and CDR2 is FQNEAQ (reference sequence).

This clonotype was seen only a few times. This rearrangement joins TRBV6-1 to TRBJ1-2; D gene ambiguous. The CDR3 contains 16 residues. CDR1 is MNHNS and CDR2 is SASEGT in the germline V gene. V gave up 1 base and J gave up 4 bases, with 16 bases separating them. CDR3 region: CASSEEAGRLLYGYTF. CDR3 bases: TGTGCCAGCAGTGAAGAGGCAGGCCGCCTACTCTATGGCTACACCTTC.

This clonotype was seen only a few times. This rearrangement joins TRBV7-9 to TRBJ1-4; maybe TRBD1 (6 bases). There are 13 residues in the CDR3. Germline V gene data show CDR1 as SEHNR and CDR2 as FQNEAQ (reference sequence). V was pared by 3 bases and J by 7 bases, with 9 bases between. Written as DNA, the CDR3 is TGTGCCAGCAGCTTGGCAGGGGTTGAAAAACTGTTTTTT. This encodes CASSLAGVEKLFF.

The genes are TRBV12-3 or TRBV12-4 and TRBJ2-5; D not resolved. The CDR3 is made up of 12 amino acids. V lost 4 bases to trimming and J lost 0 bases, with 3 bases between them. The DNA for the CDR3 is TGTGCCAGCAGTTGGTACCAAGAGACCCAGTACTTC. Translating it yields CASSWYQETQYF.

This clonotype was seen at least ten times. This sequence joins TRBV11-2 and TRBJ1-1; 8 nucleotides match TRBD1. V lost 1 base and J lost 5; bases outside the gene matches: 6. Germline assignment: CDR1 SGHAT and CDR2 FQNNGV. The CDR3 contains 15 residues. The chain's CDR3 is CASSLGDRGDTEAFF. In DNA, the CDR3 is TGTGCCAGCAGCTTAGGAGACAGGGGAGATACTGAAGCTTTCTTT.

There are a few counts of this clonotype. This chain links TRBV29-1 with TRBJ2-3; possible D gene TRBD2, 7 bases. Germline V gene data show CDR1 as SQVTM and CDR2 as ANQGSEA. This CDR3 spans 18 amino acids. The V and J ends lost 4 bases and 0 bases respectively, with 23 bases between them. For the CDR3, the DNA is TGCAGCGTTGTCTCTTACTTCAACGGGGGGCCTAGCACAGATACGCAGTATTTT. Translating gives CSVVSYFNGGPSTDTQYF.

This clonotype occurred a few times. The chain carries TRBV6-5 and TRBJ2-7; TRBD1 aligns across 11 bases. The CDR3 sequence is 15 residues long. Germline CDR1 reads MNHEY; CDR2 reads SVGAGI. The V gene end was trimmed by 5 bases and the J gene end by 4 bases; junction bases not matched to a gene: 7. This CDR3 reads CASSPRRDRGYEQYF. In DNA form, the CDR3 reads TGTGCCAGCAGTCCTCGACGGGACAGGGGGTACGAGCAGTACTTC.

This clonotype was seen more than once but under ten times. V gene TRBV2 combines with J gene TRBJ2-3, with 10 bases that match TRBD1. Trimming took 5 bases from V and 3 from J; bases not matched to a gene: 5. The CDR3 consists of 15 residues. Looked up from germline, CDR1 is SNHLY and CDR2 is FYNNEI. Written as DNA, the CDR3 is TGTGCCAGCAGTACTGACAGGGGGCGGACAGATACGCAGTATTTT. Translated, it gives CASSTDRGRTDTQYF. The entire variable domain, with the rest obtained from reference TRBV2 and TRBJ2-3, is as follows: EPEVTQTPSHQVTQMGQEVILRCVPISNHLYFYWYRQILGQKVEFLVSFYNNEISEKSEIFDDQFSVERPDGSNFTLKIRSTKLEDSAMYFCASSTDRGRTDTQYFGPGTRLTVL.

The V gene is TRBV13, the J gene TRBJ2-6; TRBD1 might be the D (6 bases). The CDR3 contains 15 residues. Trimming left V 6 bases short and J 4 bases short, with 13 bases between. Looked up from germline, CDR1 is PRHDT and CDR2 is FYEKMQ (reference sequence). CDR3 DNA: TGTGCCAGCAGTGTGTACAGGGCCGGGGCCAACGTCCTGACTTTC. Its protein product is CASSVYRAGANVLTF.

The CDR3 reads CASSYRTGEWDQPQHF. CDR3 DNA sequence: TGTGCCAGCAGTTACAGGACAGGGGAATGGGATCAGCCCCAGCATTTT. V and J are TRBV6-2 or TRBV6-3 and TRBJ1-5; 9 nucleotides align to TRBD1. The CDR3 runs 16 residues. The J segment lost 5 bases and the V segment lost 2 bases, leaving 7 bases of the junction unmatched. The germline V gene has CDR1 MNHEY and CDR2 SVGEGT.

The chain couples TRBV7-3 to TRBJ2-1, with 10 bases matching TRBD2. The CDR3 contains 14 residues. V lost 7 bases and J lost 4; bases outside the gene matches: 4. The germline CDR1 and CDR2 sequences are SGHTA and FQGTGA. The CDR3 DNA follows: TGTGCCAGCACACCTAGCGGGGGTTACAATGAGCAGTTCTTC. This codes for CASTPSGGYNEQFF.

This clonotype was seen at least ten times. V gene TRBV19 combines with J gene TRBJ1-2; 9 bases fit TRBD1. This CDR3 spans 14 amino acids. CDR1 is LNHDA, CDR2 SQIVND, per germline (reference sequence). J lost 7 bases, V lost 5 bases, and 8 bases had no gene match. The CDR3 sequence: CASSFGPGQGGYTF. The CDR3 DNA is TGTGCCAGTAGTTTTGGACCGGGACAGGGTGGCTACACCTTC.

In this sample, this clonotype turned up many times. For the CDR3, the DNA is TGTGCCAGCGAGGGCAGTGCAGCCAAAAACATTCAGTACTTC. Translating gives CASEGSAAKNIQYF. V gene TRBV6-2 or TRBV6-3 combines with J gene TRBJ2-4; weak D call: TRBD2 (5 bases). Germline V gene sequence: CDR1 MNHEY, CDR2 SVGEGT. Trimming shortened V by 8 bases and J by 0 bases, and 11 bases separated the two germline ends. This CDR3 is 14 amino acids long.

This sequence joins TRBV24-1 and TRBJ2-5; possibly TRBD1 for D (5 bases). The length of the CDR3 is 15 residues. The ends were cut back, 3 bases at V and 1 base at J, with 11 bases in the middle. Germline V gene data show CDR1 as KGHDR and CDR2 as SFDVKD. For the CDR3, the DNA is TGTGCCACCAGTGATGGAAGGGGTGGCCAAGAGACCCAGTACTTC. Its translation is CATSDGRGGQETQYF.

The chain combines TRBV9 with TRBJ1-2; possibly TRBD1 for D (5 bases). Trimming stripped 0 bases from V and 3 bases from J, with 6 bases between. The CDR3 runs to 13 residues. Germline CDR1 is SGDLS and CDR2 is YYNGEE. DNA of the CDR3: TGTGCCAGCAGCGTAGGGGGGGACTATGGCTACACCTTC. It specifies CASSVGGDYGYTF.

The genes are TRBV5-6 and TRBJ2-3, with 7 bases matching TRBD2. Trimming cost V 0 bases and J 0 bases; bases outside gene matches: 10. CDR1 and CDR2 from the germline V gene are SGHDT and YYEEEE. The length of the CDR3 is 18 residues. Written as DNA, the CDR3 is TGTGCCAGCAGCTTGGTCGAGTCTAGCGGTGCTAGCACAGATACGCAGTATTTT. It is translated as CASSLVESSGASTDTQYF.

Here the CDR3 DNA reads TGTGCCAGCATTCCCCCAGGGTTTGGCTATGGCTACACCTTC. As protein: CASIPPGFGYGYTF. The chain is built from TRBV28 and TRBJ1-2; possible D gene TRBD1, 5 bases. Trimming shortened V by 7 bases and J by 4 bases, and 16 bases separated the two germline ends. The CDR3 has 14 residues. Germline CDR1 MDHEN, CDR2 SYDVKM.

This clonotype was counted only a few times. The CDR3: CASSSLTVQGTYEQYF. The CDR3 DNA is TGTGCCAGCAGCTCGCTTACCGTACAGGGGACCTACGAGCAGTACTTC. The rearrangement joins TRBV7-9 to TRBJ2-7, with 7 bases fitting TRBD1. J lost 2 bases, V lost 4 bases, and 11 bases had no gene match. CDR3 length: 16 residues. The germline V gene has CDR1 SEHNR and CDR2 FQNEAQ (reference sequence).

This clonotype was seen ten or more times. J is TRBJ2-7 and V is TRBV7-8; 10 nucleotides align to TRBD2. Germline V CDR1 and CDR2: SGHVS, FQNEAQ. V was pared by 4 bases and J by 2 bases, with 5 bases of the junction left unmatched. The CDR3 runs to 15 residues. The CDR3 loop is CASSSSGGATYEQYF. The CDR3 DNA follows: TGTGCCAGCAGCTCCAGCGGGGGGGCGACCTACGAGCAGTACTTC.

This clonotype was detected only a few times. The V call is TRBV7-2, the J call TRBJ1-4; D gene unclear. Trimming took off 4 bases at V and 8 bases at J, with 11 bases between the two ends. The germline V gene encodes CDR1 SGHTA and CDR2 FQGNSA. The CDR3 sequence is 13 residues long. DNA for the CDR3: TGTGCCAGCAGCTGGTCAGTTAGGGAAAAACTGTTTTTT. Protein product: CASSWSVREKLFF.

In this sample, this clonotype turned up many times. This chain joins TRBV28 and TRBJ2-1, with 9 bases lining up with TRBD2. CDR1 MDHEN and CDR2 SYDVKM come from the germline V gene. The CDR3 totals 15 residues. After removal of 6 bases from V and 8 bases from J, the junction contained 11 bases not matched to a gene. CDR3 region: CASRDPLAGIDEQFF. The DNA for the CDR3 is TGTGCCAGCAGAGACCCCCTAGCGGGGATAGATGAGCAGTTCTTC.

V usage is TRBV7-9 and J usage is TRBJ1-2; TRBD1 might be the D (6 bases). The CDR3 extends over 17 amino acids. CDR1 is SEHNR, CDR2 FQNEAQ, per germline (reference sequence). Trimming left V 5 bases short and J 5 bases short, with 24 bases between. The CDR3 protein is CASSPDTEAWTAYGYTF. CDR3 coding DNA: TGTGCCAGCAGCCCAGATACCGAAGCCTGGACAGCTTATGGCTACACCTTC.

This clonotype occurred a few times. The chain carries TRBV5-1 and TRBJ2-3, with D perhaps matching TRBD1 (5 bases). CDR1 is SGHRS and CDR2 is YFSETQ in the germline V gene. The ends were cut back, 5 bases at V and 2 bases at J, with 15 bases in the middle. This CDR3 has 15 residues. The CDR3 is CASSTGRRDTDTQYF. The CDR3 region has the DNA TGCGCCAGCAGTACAGGACGGAGAGACACAGATACGCAGTATTTT. The full variable domain, completed using reference TRBV5-1 and TRBJ2-3, is KAGVTQTPRYLIKTRGQQVTLSCSPISGHRSVSWYQQTPGQGLQFLFEYFSETQRNKGNFPGRFSGRQFSNSRSEMNVSTLELGDSALYLCASSTGRRDTDTQYFGPGTRLTVL.

This clonotype was seen ten or more times. The chain links TRBV7-8 to TRBJ1-1; TRBD1 is a possible D gene (5 bases). There are 15 residues in the CDR3. The V end was cut by 5 bases, the J end by 5 bases, with 18 bases between. Looked up from germline, CDR1 is SGHVS and CDR2 is FQNEAQ. The CDR3 bases are TGTGCCAGCAGCCTGAGACAGCAATCATGGACTGAAGCTTTCTTT. The encoded protein is CASSLRQQSWTEAFF.